One and the same sample provided the 17 T cell receptor beta chains below, sequenced in a study of regulatory and conventional T cells in RAG deficiency. Conventional CD4+ T cells were sorted from blood as CD25-low CD127-high cells. Profiling relied on immunoSEQ multiplex PCR, and the TCRdb table lists in-frame clones only, not all of them. The table includes 45,000 or so clones, 75% to 90% detected once. These data are also associated with another study on regulatory T cells. As that report states: Amplification used 52 TRBV primers and 13 TRBJ primers.

Sequencing was carried out using CD4+ effector T cells sorted from blood. The receptors here all came from a human donor in good health.

The genes are TRBV6-6 and TRBJ1-5; tentatively, D is TRBD1 (5 bases). The CDR3 contains 15 residues. Between the trimmed V and J ends, which lost 3 bases and 4 bases, there was a span of 13 bases. Germline assignment: CDR1 MNHNY and CDR2 SVGAGI (reference sequence). The CDR3 sequence: CASSYGRGSNQPQHF. CDR3 sequence (DNA): TGTGCCAGCAGTTATGGAAGGGGATCAAATCAGCCCCAGCATTTT.

The chain links TRBV30 to TRBJ2-1; the match to TRBD2 covers 12 bases. J gave up 14 bases and V 4 bases, and 9 bases lay outside the gene matches. In germline, CDR1 is GTSNPN, CDR2 SVGIG (reference sequence). The CDR3 is 13 amino acids. The CDR3 DNA reads TGTGCCTGGAACAACCCTAGCGGGAGGGCCAAGTTCTTC. Its translation: CAWNNPSGRAKFF.

This chain uses TRBV2 with TRBJ1-4; D remains unclear. Germline CDR1 is SNHLY and CDR2 is FYNNEI. CDR3 length: 14 residues. V was pared by 5 bases and J by 0 bases, with 7 bases between. The CDR3 reads CASSLGATNEKLFF. CDR3 sequence (DNA): TGTGCCAGCAGTCTGGGAGCAACTAATGAAAAACTGTTTTTT. The full variable domain, with the rest looked up from reference TRBV2 and TRBJ1-4, is EPEVTQTPSHQVTQMGQEVILRCVPISNHLYFYWYRQILGQKVEFLVSFYNNEISEKSEIFDDQFSVERPDGSNFTLKIRSTKLEDSAMYFCASSLGATNEKLFFGSGTQLSVL.

J is TRBJ1-1 and V is TRBV15, with D possibly matching TRBD1 (5 bases). The V end lost 0 bases, the J end lost 0 bases, and 8 bases lay between the germline ends. The CDR3 totals 15 residues. Germline CDR1 LNHNV, CDR2 YYDKDF (reference sequence). CDR3 sequence: CATSRDRGVNTEAFF. As DNA, the CDR3 is TGTGCCACCAGCAGAGATCGGGGGGTGAACACTGAAGCTTTCTTT.

The count of this clone is one. This chain links TRBV14 with TRBJ1-1, with D possibly matching TRBD1 (6 bases). This CDR3 has 13 residues. Per germline, CDR1 SGHDN and CDR2 FVKESK. The V end lost 5 bases, the J end lost 2 bases, and 9 bases lay between the germline ends. CDR3: CASSETGNTEAFF. The CDR3 nucleotides are TGTGCCAGCAGCGAGACAGGCAACACTGAAGCTTTCTTT.

The chain joins TRBV2 to TRBJ1-2; D is undetermined. This CDR3 is 12 amino acids long. CDR1 and CDR2 from the germline V gene are SNHLY and FYNNEI. The ends were cut back, 3 bases at V and 8 bases at J, with 10 bases in the middle. The CDR3 coding sequence is TGTGCCAGCAGTGACCAGCCTTGGGGCTACACCTTC. Its translation is CASSDQPWGYTF.

The chain joins TRBV2 to TRBJ2-1; 13 bases match TRBD2. This CDR3 spans 15 amino acids. Germline V gene sequence: CDR1 SNHLY, CDR2 FYNNEI. Trimming took 4 bases from V and 7 from J; bases not matched to a gene: 4. This chain's CDR3 is CASSGLAGGENEQFF. CDR3 nucleotides: TGTGCCAGCAGTGGACTAGCGGGAGGAGAGAATGAGCAGTTCTTC.

The chain uses TRBV28 and TRBJ1-1; D gene uncertain. This CDR3 region has 16 residues. In germline, CDR1 is MDHEN, CDR2 SYDVKM. V lost 6 bases to trimming and J lost 0 bases, with 17 bases between them. In nucleotides, the CDR3 is TGTGCCAGCAGCTCCCGCCTCCGGCGTCTGAACACTGAAGCTTTCTTT. Translation: CASSSRLRRLNTEAFF.

The J gene is TRBJ2-1, the V gene TRBV19; 10 bases line up with TRBD1. Germline CDR1 reads LNHDA; CDR2 reads SQIVND (reference sequence). The CDR3 consists of 13 residues. J lost 9 bases, V lost 6 bases, and 5 bases had no gene match. The CDR3 loop reads CASRGTGVGEQFF. CDR3 in DNA: TGTGCCAGTAGAGGGACAGGGGTCGGTGAGCAGTTCTTC.

V usage is TRBV5-1 and J usage is TRBJ1-3; D not certain. Deletions cut 1 base from V and 4 bases from J, with 6 bases between. The CDR3 loop spans 13 amino acids. Germline-derived CDR1 and CDR2 are SGHRS and YFSETQ. For the CDR3, the DNA is TGCGCCAGCAGCTTGTTTGACGGAAACACCATATATTTT. Its translation: CASSLFDGNTIYF.

The gene calls are TRBV6-5 and TRBJ1-5; D is undetermined. Trimming removed 2 bases at V and 3 bases at J, with 11 bases between. The CDR3 extends over 15 amino acids. Germline V gene lookup returns CDR1 MNHEY and CDR2 SVGAGI. The chain's CDR3 is CASSYTSSNNQPQHF. The CDR3 nucleotides are TGTGCCAGCAGTTACACCAGCAGCAACAATCAGCCCCAGCATTTT.

In regard to this clone: The identical CDR3 is also encoded by other nucleotide sequences in the sample. The chain combines TRBV9 with TRBJ2-1, with a possible D match to TRBD2 (7 bases). The CDR3 runs 13 residues. CDR1 and CDR2 (germline): SGDLS, YYNGEE. V lost 0 bases and J 9 bases, leaving 10 bases between the germline ends. DNA of the CDR3: TGTGCCAGCAGCGTAGAGGGGGGGAGTGAGCAGTTCTTC. Translated: CASSVEGGSEQFF.

The chain employs TRBV29-1 and TRBJ2-1; a possible D gene is TRBD1 (5 bases). Trimming stripped 4 bases from V and 0 bases from J, with 7 bases between. The CDR3 length is 13 residues. Germline loops: CDR1 SQVTM, CDR2 ANQGSEA. The CDR3 protein is CSVGDSSYNEQFF. DNA of the CDR3: TGCAGCGTTGGAGACAGCTCCTACAATGAGCAGTTCTTC.

As concerns this clone: This specimen includes other DNA sequences encoding the same CDR3. V gene TRBV6-1 combines with J gene TRBJ2-1; D is undetermined. Trimming cost V 4 bases and J 10 bases, with 5 bases left between them. The CDR3 sequence is 10 residues long. Per the germline V gene, CDR1 is MNHNS and CDR2 is SASEGT. For the CDR3, the DNA is TGTGCCAGCAGTGGGTCAGAGCAGTTCTTC. Translation: CASSGSEQFF.

This rearrangement joins TRBV5-8 to TRBJ2-1, with 9 nucleotides matching TRBD2. The CDR3 consists of 14 residues. V shed 2 bases, J shed 6 bases, and the junction held 3 bases outside the gene matches. Germline V lookup: CDR1 SGHTS, CDR2 YDEGEE. The CDR3 region is CASSLLAGINEQFF. DNA for the CDR3: TGTGCCAGCAGCTTACTAGCGGGTATCAATGAGCAGTTCTTC.

The chain combines TRBV7-9 with TRBJ1-5; D gene ambiguous. V was clipped by 5 bases and J by 10 bases, with 15 bases between them. The V gene's germline CDR1 is SEHNR and CDR2 FQNEAQ (reference sequence). The CDR3 sequence is 13 residues long. Written as DNA, the CDR3 is TGTGCCAGCAGCCTAGTCAATCGGGGACCCCAGCATTTT. Its protein product is CASSLVNRGPQHF.

This chain uses TRBV18 with TRBJ2-5; D ambiguous. CDR1 and CDR2 from the germline V gene are KGHSH and LQKENI. V gave up 6 bases and J gave up 1 base, with 9 bases separating them. The CDR3 covers 13 residues. CDR3 in DNA: TGTGCCAGCTCTCCCTCGGTCCAAGAGACCCAGTACTTC. The encoded protein is CASSPSVQETQYF.